The TCR beta chain under discussion was sequenced for a study of graft-versus-host responses after intestinal transplantation. Study context: Recipients were all induced with anti-thymocyte globulin, then given tacrolimus and steroids for around three years. Whole-study findings and limits: Where graft-donor T cell macrochimerism was present, patients had high graft-versus-host to host-versus-graft clonal ratios in allografts. Analysis identified GvH clones in recipient marrow, with some appearing first in ileum or blood. An association linked early post-transplant HvG declines with peak circulating GvH clone levels.

The germline V gene encodes CDR1 SGHNT and CDR2 YYREEE (reference sequence). The V and J ends lost 0 bases and 8 bases respectively, with 21 bases between them. The CDR3 is made up of 17 amino acids. Using immunoSEQ multiplex PCR, the repertoire was profiled, and TCRdb retains in-frame clones only, with some absent. The sample lists over 90,000 clones; roughly 91% were seen once. Worth noting for this clone: What it recognizes is unknown.

This TCR was recovered from a human donor who received an intestinal transplant. The sequencing here drew on unstimulated CD8+ T cells sorted from spleen or lymph node cells, taken before intestinal transplant. V usage is TRBV5-4 and J usage is TRBJ2-1; D perhaps matches TRBD2 (7 bases). The CDR3 DNA reads as TGTGCCAGCAGCTTGGAATCCTCGGGGGGCGGAGGGGATGAGCAGTTCTTC. Encoded protein: CASSLESSGGGGDEQFF.